These T cell receptor beta chains were read from a single sample in a study of OX40 agonist ivuxolimab in advanced cancers. Method: immunoSEQ multiplex PCR; TCRdb's copy keeps in-frame clones and lacks some. The sample shows some 19,000 clones, approximately 91% of them seen only once. The sequencing used CD4+ or CD8+ T cells sorted from blood, collected in a trial of the OX40 agonist ivuxolimab. These receptor sequences come from an adult with an advanced solid tumor such as melanoma, head and neck, liver or kidney cancer. Each CDR3 is given with its conserved first and last residue. Fields, in order: CDR3 DNA, CDR3 protein, clone size, V gene, D gene, J gene. D genes are given only for firm matches. Some rows have no size entry. The others give once, few or many, or a class for an expanded clone.

cdr3_nt: TGTGCCAGCGGAAGGGAGACCCAGTACTTC
cdr3_aa: CASGRETQYF
clone_size: -
v_call: TRBV27
d_call: -
j_call: TRBJ2-5

cdr3_nt: TGCGCCAGCAGCCAAGTGGGGGATACGCAGTATTTT
cdr3_aa: CASSQVGDTQYF
clone_size: once
v_call: TRBV4-1
d_call: -
j_call: TRBJ2-3

cdr3_nt: TGTGTCTCCGGGGGTTCCTACAATGAGCAGTTCTTC
cdr3_aa: CVSGGSYNEQFF
clone_size: once
v_call: TRBV10-3
d_call: -
j_call: TRBJ2-1

cdr3_nt: TGTGCCAGCAGCCGGGGGATGAACACTGAAGCTTTCTTT
cdr3_aa: CASSRGMNTEAFF
clone_size: -
v_call: TRBV9
d_call: -
j_call: TRBJ1-1

cdr3_nt: TGTGCCAGCAGTTCCTGGGGGGACAATCAGCCCCAGCATTTT
cdr3_aa: CASSSWGDNQPQHF
clone_size: -
v_call: TRBV6-5
d_call: -
j_call: TRBJ1-5

cdr3_nt: TGTGCCAGTAGCCCCGTTGCTATCTTTGAGCAGTTCTTC
cdr3_aa: CASSPVAIFEQFF
clone_size: -
v_call: TRBV19
d_call: -
j_call: TRBJ2-1

cdr3_nt: TGCAGCGTCCCAGGGGTTGGCTACACCTTC
cdr3_aa: CSVPGVGYTF
clone_size: few
v_call: TRBV29-1
d_call: -
j_call: TRBJ1-2

cdr3_nt: TGTGCCAGCAGTTACTCTGCGAGGGCGAGCTCCTACGAGCAGTACTTC
cdr3_aa: CASSYSARASSYEQYF
clone_size: -
v_call: TRBV6-5
d_call: -
j_call: TRBJ2-7

cdr3_nt: TGTGCCAGCAGTTTGCTGGCGGGCCTGAACACCGGGGAGCTGTTTTTT
cdr3_aa: CASSLLAGLNTGELFF
clone_size: -
v_call: TRBV28
d_call: -
j_call: TRBJ2-2

cdr3_nt: TGCAGCGTTGGTTCGACCGTGAATCAGCCCCAGCATTTT
cdr3_aa: CSVGSTVNQPQHF
clone_size: -
v_call: TRBV29-1
d_call: -
j_call: TRBJ1-5

cdr3_nt: TGTGCCAGCAGTCAAATTAGCGGGTTATCCTACAATGAGCAGTTCTTC
cdr3_aa: CASSQISGLSYNEQFF
clone_size: -
v_call: TRBV27
d_call: TRBD2
j_call: TRBJ2-1

cdr3_nt: TGTGCCAGCAGCTTGCGGGTTGGCTCCTATGGCTACACCTTC
cdr3_aa: CASSLRVGSYGYTF
clone_size: -
v_call: TRBV5-6
d_call: -
j_call: TRBJ1-2

cdr3_nt: TGTGCCATCAGTGAGGGGGAGACTAGCGTACAAGAGACCCAGTACTTC
cdr3_aa: CAISEGETSVQETQYF
clone_size: -
v_call: TRBV10-3
d_call: TRBD2
j_call: TRBJ2-5

cdr3_nt: TGTGCCAGCAGCTTGACAGTAAACACCGGGGAGCTGTTTTTT
cdr3_aa: CASSLTVNTGELFF
clone_size: -
v_call: TRBV5-5
d_call: -
j_call: TRBJ2-2

cdr3_nt: TGTGCCAGCAGTCGAATCGAGAGCTCCTACGAGCAGTACTTC
cdr3_aa: CASSRIESSYEQYF
clone_size: medium-sized
v_call: TRBV7-9
d_call: -
j_call: TRBJ2-7

cdr3_nt: TGTGCCAGCAGCCCTAGCGGCAACCCCTACGAGCAGTACTTC
cdr3_aa: CASSPSGNPYEQYF
clone_size: once
v_call: TRBV9
d_call: TRBD2
j_call: TRBJ2-7

cdr3_nt: TGTGCCATCACTTCGGGTAACACCGGGGAGCTGTTTTTT
cdr3_aa: CAITSGNTGELFF
clone_size: -
v_call: TRBV10-3
d_call: -
j_call: TRBJ2-2

cdr3_nt: TGTGCCAGCAGCTTAATAGGTGCGGGGATCTTAAAGACTGAAGCTTTCTTT
cdr3_aa: CASSLIGAGILKTEAFF
clone_size: -
v_call: TRBV11-1
d_call: -
j_call: TRBJ1-1

cdr3_nt: TGTGCCAGCAGCAAAGGGTCGCTTGTGTGTGCGGGTAACAATGAGCAGTTCTTC
cdr3_aa: CASSKGSLVCAGNNEQFF
clone_size: -
v_call: TRBV21-1
d_call: -
j_call: TRBJ2-1

cdr3_nt: TGCGCCAGCAGCTTAGAGAGTATGGACGAGCAGTACTTC
cdr3_aa: CASSLESMDEQYF
clone_size: -
v_call: TRBV4-1
d_call: -
j_call: TRBJ2-7

cdr3_nt: TGTGCCAGCAGCGACGGTTGGGTAGCGGGCCAGGAGCAGTTCTTC
cdr3_aa: CASSDGWVAGQEQFF
clone_size: -
v_call: TRBV9
d_call: TRBD2
j_call: TRBJ2-1

cdr3_nt: TGTGCCAGTAAGCTTCGCGGCACCGGGGAGCTGTTTTTT
cdr3_aa: CASKLRGTGELFF
clone_size: once
v_call: TRBV19
d_call: -
j_call: TRBJ2-2

cdr3_nt: TGTGCCAGCAGGCCCTTACTAGCGGGAGTGGGCAATGAGCAGTTCTTC
cdr3_aa: CASRPLLAGVGNEQFF
clone_size: -
v_call: TRBV28
d_call: TRBD2
j_call: TRBJ2-1

cdr3_nt: TGTGCCAGCAGTGACGTGGGGACTAGCCTAAACACCGGGGAGCTGTTTTTT
cdr3_aa: CASSDVGTSLNTGELFF
clone_size: few
v_call: TRBV6-4
d_call: TRBD2
j_call: TRBJ2-2

cdr3_nt: TGTGCCTGGGGCCATGGCCAGGAGCAGTTCTTC
cdr3_aa: CAWGHGQEQFF
clone_size: -
v_call: TRBV30
d_call: -
j_call: TRBJ2-1

cdr3_nt: TGTGCCAGCAGCCCGACTCACAGGGATGAAAAACTGTTTTTT
cdr3_aa: CASSPTHRDEKLFF
clone_size: -
v_call: TRBV7-8
d_call: -
j_call: TRBJ1-4

cdr3_nt: TGCAGCGTTCGACTAGCGGGAGTGCGGGAGCAGTACTTC
cdr3_aa: CSVRLAGVREQYF
clone_size: -
v_call: TRBV29-1
d_call: TRBD2
j_call: TRBJ2-7

cdr3_nt: TGTGCCAGTAGTATCGGGCAGGGGGTTTCCTACGAGCAGTACTTC
cdr3_aa: CASSIGQGVSYEQYF
clone_size: -
v_call: TRBV19
d_call: TRBD1
j_call: TRBJ2-7

cdr3_nt: TGTGCCAGCAGTTTTTGGCCTAGCGTCTCCGGGGAGCTGTTTTTT
cdr3_aa: CASSFWPSVSGELFF
clone_size: -
v_call: TRBV27
d_call: -
j_call: TRBJ2-2

cdr3_nt: TGTGCCAGCAGCTTAGCGAGCTGGGACTACAATGAGCAGTTCTTC
cdr3_aa: CASSLASWDYNEQFF
clone_size: -
v_call: TRBV7-8
d_call: -
j_call: TRBJ2-1

cdr3_nt: TGTGCCAGCAGCCTCGGGGGGGCTAGCAATCAGCCCCAGCATTTT
cdr3_aa: CASSLGGASNQPQHF
clone_size: -
v_call: TRBV11-3
d_call: -
j_call: TRBJ1-5

cdr3_nt: TGTGCCAGCAGCCCCCCTAGCGCGAACTCCTACAATGAGCAGTTCTTC
cdr3_aa: CASSPPSANSYNEQFF
clone_size: -
v_call: TRBV11-2
d_call: -
j_call: TRBJ2-1

cdr3_nt: TGCGCCAGCAGCCAGGCCGGGACGGACTATGGCTACACCTTC
cdr3_aa: CASSQAGTDYGYTF
clone_size: -
v_call: TRBV4-3
d_call: -
j_call: TRBJ1-2

cdr3_nt: TGCGCCAGCAGCCAAGACAGAGGCCCGGGGACTGAAGCTTTCTTT
cdr3_aa: CASSQDRGPGTEAFF
clone_size: -
v_call: TRBV4-1
d_call: -
j_call: TRBJ1-1

cdr3_nt: TGTGCCAGCAGTTCAAGGGCTGTCTCAGGGTACGAGCAGTACTTC
cdr3_aa: CASSSRAVSGYEQYF
clone_size: -
v_call: TRBV27
d_call: -
j_call: TRBJ2-7

cdr3_nt: TGTGCTAGTGGTTTGTTTCCGACAGGGACCCGAGGGGAAAAACTGTTTTTT
cdr3_aa: CASGLFPTGTRGEKLFF
clone_size: -
v_call: TRBV12-5
d_call: TRBD1
j_call: TRBJ1-4

cdr3_nt: TGTGCCAGCAGCGTAGGGCGGATGAACACTGAAGCTTTCTTT
cdr3_aa: CASSVGRMNTEAFF
clone_size: -
v_call: TRBV9
d_call: -
j_call: TRBJ1-1

cdr3_nt: TGTGCCGCCCCCGGGGCCAACGTCCTGACTTTC
cdr3_aa: CAAPGANVLTF
clone_size: -
v_call: TRBV30
d_call: -
j_call: TRBJ2-6

cdr3_nt: TGTGCCAGCAGTGGAGACTTGCGGGCCGAGACCCAGTACTTC
cdr3_aa: CASSGDLRAETQYF
clone_size: once
v_call: TRBV6-1
d_call: -
j_call: TRBJ2-5

cdr3_nt: TGTGCCAGCAGCCATGGCCTTGGCGCTTTCTTT
cdr3_aa: CASSHGLGAFF
clone_size: -
v_call: TRBV14
d_call: -
j_call: TRBJ1-1

cdr3_nt: TGTGCCAGCAGCCCCTGGGGACTAGCGGGAATGCTGAATGAGCAGTTCTTC
cdr3_aa: CASSPWGLAGMLNEQFF
clone_size: -
v_call: TRBV11-2
d_call: TRBD2
j_call: TRBJ2-1

cdr3_nt: TGTGCCAGCAGCTTTGGAGTAGCGTCCTACAATGAGCAGTTCTTC
cdr3_aa: CASSFGVASYNEQFF
clone_size: -
v_call: TRBV7-9
d_call: -
j_call: TRBJ2-1

cdr3_nt: TGTGCCAGCAGCTGGACAGGGAATGGCTACACCTTC
cdr3_aa: CASSWTGNGYTF
clone_size: once
v_call: TRBV5-5
d_call: TRBD1
j_call: TRBJ1-2